This entry describes one T cell receptor beta chain. Its antigen is not known. Extraction and reverse transcription of RNA yielded cDNA as the sequencing template. The method was immunoSEQ multiplex PCR; TCRdb's version includes in-frame clones alone and lacks a portion of them. The table records about 180,000 clones, 50% to 65% of them present only once. These data come from a study of CD8+ T cells in alopecia areata. About the research overall: The investigators scored severity in treated patients by the percentage of affected scalp area. Points from the study as a whole: Scalp clonality and expanded CD8+ clones among the top 100 fell significantly with tofacitinib. Scalp and blood retained many expanded lesional clones during tofacitinib.

The sample's treatment: oral pan-JAK inhibitor, 5-10 mg twice daily. Obtained from alopecia areata patients were lesional scalp punch biopsies along with peripheral blood. V lost 3 bases to trimming and J lost 3 bases; unmatched junction nucleotides: 0. The CDR3 extends over 13 amino acids. CDR1 and CDR2 from the germline V gene are SGHDT and YYEEEE. The gene calls are TRBV5-6 and TRBJ2-5, with TRBD1 identical over 9 bases. The sequences come from CD8+ T cells sorted from blood, collected at week 24, from a patient treated with tofacitinib. This sequence was found in a human donor with alopecia areata. CDR3 loop: CASSWDREETQYF. CDR3 nucleotides: TGTGCCAGCAGCTGGGACAGGGAAGAGACCCAGTACTTC.